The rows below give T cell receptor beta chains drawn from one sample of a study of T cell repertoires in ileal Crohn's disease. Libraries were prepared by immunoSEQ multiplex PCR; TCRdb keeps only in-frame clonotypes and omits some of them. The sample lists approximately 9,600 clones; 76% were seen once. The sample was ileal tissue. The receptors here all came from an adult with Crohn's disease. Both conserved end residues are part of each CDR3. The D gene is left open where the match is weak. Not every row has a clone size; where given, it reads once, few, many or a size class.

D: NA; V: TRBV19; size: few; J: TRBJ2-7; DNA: TGTGCCAGTACCGGGGGGCGCGAGCAGTACTTC; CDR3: CASTGGREQYF
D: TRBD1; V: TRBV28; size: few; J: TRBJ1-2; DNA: TGTGCCAGCAGTTGGAACAGGGGAGTCTATGGCTACACCTTC; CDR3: CASSWNRGVYGYTF
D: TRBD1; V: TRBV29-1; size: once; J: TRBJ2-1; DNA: TGCAGCGTTGACCCTGGGACAGCGTCCGGGCTGTTCTTC; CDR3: CSVDPGTASGLFF
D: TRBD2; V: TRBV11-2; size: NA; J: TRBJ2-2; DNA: TGTGCCAGCAGCTTAGCGGGGGGGCCGATCGGGGAGCTGTTTTTT; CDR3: CASSLAGGPIGELFF
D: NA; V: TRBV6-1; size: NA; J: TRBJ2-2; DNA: TGTGCCAGCAGTGAACAGGTTAACACCGGGGAGCTGTTTTTT; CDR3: CASSEQVNTGELFF
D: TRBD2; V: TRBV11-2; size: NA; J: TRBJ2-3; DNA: TGTGCCAGCAGCTTATTACTAGCGGGGGGGATAGGCACAGATACGCAGTATTTT; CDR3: CASSLLLAGGIGTDTQYF
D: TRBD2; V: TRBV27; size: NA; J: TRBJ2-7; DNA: TGTGCCAGCAGTGGGGGAGGGCCTCACGAGCAGTACTTC; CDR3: CASSGGGPHEQYF
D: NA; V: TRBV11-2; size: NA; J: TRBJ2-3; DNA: TGTGCCAGCAGCTTAGGGGGCCCCAGGGGCACAGATACGCAGTATTTT; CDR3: CASSLGGPRGTDTQYF
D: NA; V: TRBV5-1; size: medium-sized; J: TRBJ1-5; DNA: TGCGCCAGCAGCTTGGCCGGGGTCAGCAATCAGCCCCAGCATTTT; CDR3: CASSLAGVSNQPQHF
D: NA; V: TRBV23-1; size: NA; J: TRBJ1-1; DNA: TGCGCCAGCAGTCATCCTCAGGGCCAAAATAACACTGAAGCTTTCTTT; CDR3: CASSHPQGQNNTEAFF
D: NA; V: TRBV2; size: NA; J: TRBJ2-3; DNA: TGTGCCAGCAGTGACGCGGCTAGCACAGATACGCAGTATTTT; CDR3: CASSDAASTDTQYF
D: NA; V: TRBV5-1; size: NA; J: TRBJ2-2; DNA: TGCGCCAGCAGCCAATCGAACACCGGGGAGCTGTTTTTT; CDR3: CASSQSNTGELFF
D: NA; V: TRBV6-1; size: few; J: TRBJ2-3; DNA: TGTGCCAGCAGCCCAGAAAGGGGTACGCAGTATTTT; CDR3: CASSPERGTQYF
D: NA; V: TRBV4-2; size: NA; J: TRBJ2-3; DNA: TGTGCCAGCAGCCAGGAGAGGGACTCCACAGATACGCAGTATTTT; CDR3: CASSQERDSTDTQYF
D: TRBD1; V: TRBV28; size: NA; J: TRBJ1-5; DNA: TGTGCCAGCGGGGACAGCCAATTGGGGAGCAATCAGCCCCAGCATTTT; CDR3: CASGDSQLGSNQPQHF
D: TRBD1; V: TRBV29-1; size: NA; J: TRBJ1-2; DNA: TGCAGCGTCCACGGACAGGGGGCTGACGGCTACACCTTC; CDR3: CSVHGQGADGYTF
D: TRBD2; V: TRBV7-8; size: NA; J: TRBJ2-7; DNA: TGTGCCAGCAGCCCGCGGACTAGCGGGAATATCTACGAGCAGTACTTC; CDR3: CASSPRTSGNIYEQYF
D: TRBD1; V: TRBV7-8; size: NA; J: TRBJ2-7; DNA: TGTGCCAGCAGCTTAAGGGTTGTGGGGACAGCCTCCTACGAGCAGTACTTC; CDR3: CASSLRVVGTASYEQYF
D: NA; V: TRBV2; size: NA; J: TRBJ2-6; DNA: TGTGCCAGCAGTGAAGCTGGCGGCGCGGGCTCTGGGGCCAACGTCCTGACTTTC; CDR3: CASSEAGGAGSGANVLTF
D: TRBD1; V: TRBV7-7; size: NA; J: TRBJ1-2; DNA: TGTGCTAGCAGCTCAAACCGGGACAGGGAGAACTATGGCTACACCTTC; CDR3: CASSSNRDRENYGYTF
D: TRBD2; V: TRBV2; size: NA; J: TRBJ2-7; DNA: TGTGCCAGCAGCGAACTAGCGGGGTTTGACGAGCAGTACTTC; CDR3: CASSELAGFDEQYF
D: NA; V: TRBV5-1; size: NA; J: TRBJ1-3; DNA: TGCGCCAGCCGTACGGGTTACTCTGGAAACACCATATATTTT; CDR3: CASRTGYSGNTIYF